Shown below are 15 T cell receptor beta chains from a single sample sequenced in a study of Ad26.COV2.S vaccination and SARS-CoV-2 variants. The table came from immunoSEQ multiplex PCR; TCRdb's copy has only in-frame clones and leaves some out. The sample yields roughly 420,000 clones, around 87% seen once. Documented treatment: roughly 20 received Ad26.COV2.S at low or high dose, single or two shots; about 5 received placebo; per-sample allocation not given. Following the first vaccine or placebo injection, samples were taken on day 63. Sequenced here: peripheral blood, sampled in a trial of Ad26.COV2.S vaccine versus placebo. The receptors originated from a person between 18 and 65 years old who received the Ad26.COV2.S COVID-19 vaccine or a placebo.

The V call is TRBV19, the J call TRBJ1-1; tentative D call: TRBD1 (5 bases). The CDR3 is 12 amino acids. V was clipped by 3 bases and J by 7 bases, with 9 bases between them. The germline V gene has CDR1 LNHDA and CDR2 SQIVND (reference sequence). This CDR3 reads CASSMGGGEAFF. In DNA form, the CDR3 reads TGTGCCAGTAGTATGGGGGGGGGTGAAGCTTTCTTT.

The rearrangement uses TRBV2 and TRBJ2-7; possibly TRBD1 for D (5 bases). Germline CDR1 reads SNHLY; CDR2 reads FYNNEI. The CDR3 spans 14 residues. The ends were cut back, 4 bases at V and 3 bases at J, with 13 bases in the middle. CDR3 bases: TGTGCCAGCAGTGTTTCGGCAGGGAACTACGAGCAGTACTTC. Amino acids: CASSVSAGNYEQYF.

CDR3 coding DNA: TGTGCCAGCAGCTTAGGGGACAAAAGGATGGACGAGCAGTACTTC. Protein product: CASSLGDKRMDEQYF. V usage is TRBV7-3 and J usage is TRBJ2-7; a weak D match, TRBD1 (6 bases). From germline, CDR1 is SGHTA and CDR2 FQGTGA. Trimming removed 2 bases from V and 5 bases from J, with 16 bases in between. CDR3 length: 15 residues.

The gene calls are TRBV12-5 and TRBJ2-3; a weak D match, TRBD2 (6 bases). V lost 1 base to trimming and J lost 4 bases, with 6 bases between them. The CDR3 runs 13 residues. Germline loops: CDR1 LGHNT, CDR2 FRNRAP. The CDR3 nucleotides are TGTGCTAGTGGTTTGGGGGGGGCAGATACGCAGTATTTT. Translation gives CASGLGGADTQYF.

J is TRBJ2-1 and V is TRBV6-4; D might be TRBD2 (6 bases). The CDR3 is 15 residues long. Germline V gene sequence: CDR1 MRHNA, CDR2 SNTAGT. Trimming shortened V by 0 bases and J by 1 base, and 7 bases separated the two germline ends. The CDR3 here is CASSDSSGSYNEQFF. CDR3 sequence (DNA): TGTGCCAGCAGTGACTCGAGCGGGTCCTACAATGAGCAGTTCTTC.

DNA for the CDR3: TGTGCCAGCAGCAAACTTTGGGGGCGAGAGACCCAGTACTTC. This gives the protein CASSKLWGRETQYF. This chain joins TRBV21-1 and TRBJ2-5; TRBD1, as called in the table, went unchecked against the DNA. TRBV21-1 is flagged as a pseudogene. This CDR3 contains 14 residues.

The DNA of the CDR3 is TGTGCCAGCAGCTTTAAGAGCCCCCGGAACACCATATATTTT. Its translation: CASSFKSPRNTIYF. The chain recombines TRBV7-6 with TRBJ1-3; D ambiguous. This CDR3 comprises 14 residues. Trimming shortened V by 3 bases and J by 7 bases, and 13 bases separated the two germline ends. Germline V gene data show CDR1 as SGHVS and CDR2 as FNYEAQ.

This sequence joins TRBV21-1 and TRBJ2-1; the D call in the table, TRBD1, was not verified against the DNA. TRBV21-1 is annotated as a pseudogene. The CDR3 is 18 amino acids. The CDR3: CASSKEGAEIHSYNEQFF. The CDR3 DNA follows: TGTGCCAGCAGCAAAGAAGGGGCTGAAATACACTCCTACAATGAGCAGTTCTTC.

The chain combines TRBV9 with TRBJ2-3, with D unresolved. Trimming took off 3 bases at V and 3 bases at J, with 5 bases between the two ends. CDR1 is SGDLS and CDR2 is YYNGEE in the germline V gene. The CDR3 loop spans 12 amino acids. Here the CDR3 DNA reads TGTGCCAGCAGCGCTCAGACAGATACGCAGTATTTT. Residues: CASSAQTDTQYF. Full variable domain (remainder filled in from reference TRBV9 and TRBJ2-3): DSGVTQTPKHLITATGQRVTLRCSPRSGDLSVYWYQQSLDQGLQFLIQYYNGEERAKGNILERFSAQQFPDLHSELNLSSLELGDSALYFCASSAQTDTQYFGPGTRLTVL.

This clone was observed a single time. V gene TRBV29-1 combines with J gene TRBJ1-1; D unclear. The V and J ends lost 2 bases and 0 bases respectively, with 7 bases between them. The CDR3 length is 13 residues. CDR1 and CDR2 from the germline V gene are SQVTM and ANQGSEA. For the CDR3, the DNA is TGCAGCGTTGAAATAGTCGTGAACACTGAAGCTTTCTTT. Encoded protein: CSVEIVVNTEAFF.

The chain is built from TRBV19 and TRBJ1-5, with 7 positions matching TRBD1. Germline V gene lookup returns CDR1 LNHDA and CDR2 SQIVND (reference sequence). The CDR3 is made up of 15 amino acids. V dropped 11 bases and J dropped 0; count of bases not matched to a gene: 10. Here the CDR3 DNA reads TGTGCCTCTTCAGGGGGACAGCATAGCAATCAGCCCCAGCATTTT. It translates to CASSGGQHSNQPQHF.

V usage is TRBV24-1 and J usage is TRBJ1-5; tentatively, D is TRBD1 (5 bases). Germline loops: CDR1 KGHDR, CDR2 SFDVKD. This CDR3 has 17 amino acids. V gave up 2 bases and J gave up 2 bases, with 15 bases separating them. The CDR3 region is CATSDSGGRVGNQPQHF. The CDR3 DNA reads TGTGCCACCAGTGATTCCGGAGGCAGGGTGGGCAATCAGCCCCAGCATTTT.

J is TRBJ2-2 and V is TRBV4-3, with 9 bases aligning to TRBD2. The CDR3 consists of 16 residues. Losses at the gene ends were 4 bases for V and 3 bases for J; bases not matched to a gene: 6. In germline, CDR1 is LGHNA, CDR2 YSLEER. This CDR3 is CASSLRGGPHTGELFF. The DNA for the CDR3 is TGCGCCAGCAGCCTGCGGGGGGGGCCCCACACCGGGGAGCTGTTTTTT.

The chain employs TRBV7-2 and TRBJ1-4; D remains unclear. Germline V gene lookup returns CDR1 SGHTA and CDR2 FQGNSA. The V and J ends lost 2 bases and 0 bases respectively, with 10 bases between them. The CDR3 is made up of 16 amino acids. Written as DNA, the CDR3 is TGTGCCAGCAGCTTACTACCGGGCGCAACTAATGAAAAACTGTTTTTT. Translated: CASSLLPGATNEKLFF. Together with reference TRBV7-2 and TRBJ1-4, the CDR3 gives the full variable domain: GAGVSQSPSNKVTEKGKDVELRCDPISGHTALYWYRQSLGQGLEFLIYFQGNSAPDKSGLPSDRFSAERTGGSVSTLTIQRTQQEDSAVYLCASSLLPGATNEKLFFGSGTQLSVL.

This chain uses TRBV14 with TRBJ2-3; 8 bases are shared with TRBD2. The germline V gene has CDR1 SGHDN and CDR2 FVKESK. Trimming took 3 bases from V and 1 from J; bases not matched to a gene: 3. This CDR3 has 15 residues. The CDR3 DNA reads TGTGCCAGCAGCCAGTTCGGGGGGGGCACAGATACGCAGTATTTT. Protein sequence: CASSQFGGGTDTQYF.